This note documents a single TCR beta chain sequence. The data are from a study of blood T cell repertoires in COVID-19. The overall study: PBMCs, B-cell-depleted T cells, or T cells were the source of the cDNA or gDNA that made up the material.

The CDR3 length is 16 residues. The germline CDR1 and CDR2 sequences are SGHKS and YYEKEE (reference sequence). J was trimmed by 7 bases and V by 2 bases; bases with no gene match: 9. The repertoire was sequenced with immunoSEQ multiplex PCR; TCRdb's copy has only in-frame clones and lacks some. The data show some 200,000 clones, with about nine tenths seen just once and 3.5% to 5% held by the top ten. This clonotype originated in a man between 45 and 60 years old with acute or convalescent COVID-19. V is TRBV5-5 and J is TRBJ2-2, with 9 nucleotides matching TRBD2. The sample comprised peripheral blood. CDR3 protein: CASSFQPGLASGELFF. The CDR3 nucleotides read TGTGCCAGCAGCTTCCAGCCGGGACTAGCAAGCGGGGAGCTGTTTTTT.